This T cell receptor (beta chain) is drawn from a study of T cells in Graves' hyperthyroidism and ophthalmopathy. Amplified regions were TCR beta CDR3 sequences from RNA transcripts. HTBI primers were the set used in a first-round RT-PCR of the TCR CDR3. TCRdb re-analysed the multiplex PCR reads in MiXCR, keeping a single row per CDR3 protein. The repertoire has approximately 640,000 distinct CDR3 sequences, about 45% of them found once; the top ten carry under 8.5%. This clonotype has a handful of counts. The CDR3 loop spans 15 amino acids. Germline loops: CDR1 DFQATT, CDR2 SNEGSKA (reference sequence). V dropped 6 bases and J dropped 1 base, with 16 bases sitting between them.

The genes are TRBV20-1 and TRBJ1-5, with no clear D. The sample taken for sequencing was peripheral blood or thyroid tissue (not recorded which). The receptor was isolated from an adult man with Graves' disease, either hyperthyroidism or ophthalmopathy (not recorded which). As DNA, the CDR3 is TGCAGTGCCGCCCGCCCCGGTAGCAGCAATCAGCCCCAGCATTTT. Protein: CSAARPGSSNQPQHF.